The T cell receptor (beta chain) described here comes from a study of cytomegalovirus exposure and HLA in healthy donors (dated by TCRdb to between 2016 and 2019). In terms of the full investigation: An earlier analysis of 587 of the donors reported more than 250 Gb of sequence data and 117 million unique TCR beta sequences from some 180 million T cells. An early release that covered about 600 HLA-typed donors contained about 290 gigabases of sequencing data and 70 million to 100 million unique TCR sequences. The genetic ancestry cluster associated with self-reported Caucasian donors included 80% to 90% of the 398 genotyped donors. The study aimed to test whether signatures of past pathogen exposure could be identified by cataloging public T cell receptors. The T cell repertoires of some 700 subjects were profiled by immunosequencing and related to cytomegalovirus serostatus. Besides the first cohort of 550 to 750 subjects, a separate validation cohort made up of over 100 different subjects was used. High-throughput TCR immunosequencing, statistical association of individual TCRs with disease status, and machine learning were combined to predict cytomegalovirus infection status. In a later analysis, previously published TCR beta repertoires from 666 donors were re-analyzed and high-resolution HLA genotyping was added so that TCR occurrence patterns could be studied. In the later analysis, no new phenotypic data were used to find candidate immune exposures; instead, reliance was placed on TCR beta sequences and their occurrence across donors. An earlier analysis of 587 of the donors used high-throughput TCR beta sequencing to judge whether each TCR beta V gene segment behaved as functional or pseudogenic. Donor age, sex, ethnicity and CMV serostatus were compiled alongside the repertoire data. A later genetic analysis took genome-wide SNP genotypes for about three fifths of the roughly 700 donors and used that subset as a discovery cohort. Every discovery cohort repertoire had been produced on one sequencing platform. HLA typing covered class I and class II loci at four-digit resolution. Typing coverage differed by locus: A, B, C, DRB1 and DQB1 were typed in roughly 629-640 donors, DQA1 in 500 to 550, DPA1 in 600 to 610, and DPB1 in 472. Because of strong linkage in the cohort, four or five DR-DQ haplotypes were treated as single units for association and clustering. Among 350 to 400 genotyped donors of the cohort, an average of about 240,000 unique TCR beta nucleotide sequences were sequenced per donor, around 20% of them non-productive.

The CDR3 contains 16 residues, cysteine and phenylalanine counted. Solely the CDR3 DNA is kept, with 48 bases framed from the first base. V was cut back by 2 bases and J by 3 bases, leaving a gap of 14 bases between them. Based on the germline V gene, the CDR1 and CDR2 sequences are SGDLS and YYNGEE. The library was obtained by the immunoSEQ multiplex PCR assay. For the multiplex PCR, a mixture combining 60 forward primers for TCR Vbeta segments and 13 reverse primers for TCR Jbeta segments was used. The CDR3 region of rearranged TCR beta genes was amplified from genomic DNA by a multiplex PCR assay. The amplified TCR beta libraries were sequenced on the Illumina HiSeq System as 87-base-pair reads. Turning to the authors' computational methods: In a later analysis, roughly 80 million unique TCR beta chains were counted across the roughly 670 repertoires, and approximately 9.9 million of these chains were shared by at least two donors. To remove PCR and sequencing errors, raw reads were error-corrected and collapsed into unique sequences using a nearest-neighbor algorithm that merged closely related sequences. To assign V, D and J gene segments, CDR3 sequences were aligned to IMGT reference sequences. For a sequence to be retained, a match of at least six nucleotides was required to both a V gene segment and a J gene segment. A rearrangement counted as productive if the CDR3 had no stop codons and remained in frame with V and J, and every other rearrangement counted as non-productive. CDR3 was defined by IMGT convention, running from the second conserved V-encoded cysteine to the conserved J-encoded phenylalanine. In an earlier analysis of more than 550 of the donors, sequences lacking an unambiguous match to a single V gene segment were excluded. In an earlier analysis of approximately 590 of the donors, a V segment was called functional when productive rearrangements were above 56.7%, and segregating when the standard deviation between donors exceeded 5%. A statistical classification framework was developed to diagnose cytomegalovirus status using the catalog of TCR beta chain sequences. V and J gene assignment, in a later analysis, came from comparing TCR nucleotide sequences with IMGT/GENE-DB human TR gene sequences. Using the TCRdist pipeline, a later analysis assigned CDR3 sequences along with most-parsimonious VDJ recombination scenarios. In a later analysis, each TCR beta chain was defined by its CDR3 amino acid sequence together with its V-gene family, and reads without a unique V-gene family were excluded. As a way to deal with suspected cross-contamination and a sequencing artifact, a later analysis dropped 450 to 600 nucleotide sequences that were highly shared and had low generation probability. In a later analysis, a clonal expansion index was calculated for each public chain from normalized within-repertoire ranks of inferred template counts. A later analysis computed generation probabilities with a VDJ recombination model fitted to out-of-frame rearrangements, and checked the results against IGoR. A later analysis scored TCR-TCR, TCR-HLA and TCR-CMV co-occurrence with hypergeometric tests, applying a repertoire-size bias correction to TCR pairs. In a later analysis, false discovery rates were estimated by permuting HLA or CMV assignments 20 times. A later analysis grouped co-occurring TCRs with DBSCAN, adding TCRdist sequence similarity when clustering within HLA-allele-positive subsets. Co-occurrence clustering excluded repertoires with fewer than 30,000 or more than 120,000 public chains, plus five with anomalous nucleotide sharing. TCRdb retrieved this table from immuneACCESS and kept in-frame rearrangements only. Not all clones are present; in checked studies, unresolved V genes account for under half, and no reason is known for the remainder. Clone size and V and J calls were adopted from that table, with D and trimming inferred from the DNA. This sample gives about 130,000 clones in total; about 80% of them show up just once. Approximately 4% of the sample belongs to the ten largest clones.

Note on this clone: Its cognate antigen has yet to be identified. No much larger clone is present one base from it, and per-base qualities are unavailable.

The study at large found these results: The authors suggested that the approach could potentially be generalized to other disease states and immunological phenotypes. The only immune exposure information available for the cohort was CMV serostatus. A cluster of highly shared sequence variants was judged likely to represent a technical artifact of the sequencing pipeline. V-gene and J-gene trimming of TCR beta chains was associated with a missense DCLRE1C variant in a later genetic analysis, and the association was replicated in an independent cohort. Sequencing depth was assumed to be roughly uniform across donors in the presence/absence analyses, though that assumption may not hold. A later genetic analysis reported fewer N-insertions in productive TCRs among donors in an Asian-associated ancestry cluster than the roughly 690-donor mean. A later analysis found that HLA-associated TCR beta chains were more clonally expanded and had lower generation probabilities than equally common non-associated chains. The study listed 150 to 200 TCR beta chains as associated with cytomegalovirus. A further reported finding was that TCR beta sequences accurately predicted the HLA-A and HLA-B alleles for most subjects in the first cohort. About 17 rarely observed V segments, including chromosome 9 orphons, were excluded from the earlier analysis of approximately 600 of the donors because counts were too low. Correlated functional status among segregating V segments might be attributable to linkage disequilibrium, but an unknown experimental factor could not be ruled out. Because HLA typing was unavailable for some donors at each locus, only the typed subset was used in association tests. Only TCR beta chains were sequenced in this cohort, and the absence of alpha or paired-chain data limited detectable features. A later analysis found that TCR association rates varied across HLA loci, with DRB1 alleles showing the most associated TCRs and HLA-C alleles the fewest. Some IMGT-functional V segments, including TRBV6-2 and TRBV6-3, could not be told apart with the 87-base-pair reads, so those segments were excluded. Across donors, most TCR sequences were observed very rarely, whereas some public TCRs were present in many individuals. Most CMV-associated TCR beta chains appeared to be HLA-restricted in a later analysis, and the HLA associations seemed to be driven largely by CMV exposure. At a false discovery rate of 0.05, a later analysis linked some 18,000 TCR beta sequences to specific HLA alleles. Broadly in line with IMGT annotations, most TCR beta V segments showed up in productive rearrangements about 90% or about 30% of the time in an earlier analysis of a few hundred of the donors. The classifier was reported to diagnose cytomegalovirus status with high specificity and sensitivity in both the original cohort and the validation cohort. Strong co-occurrence of HLA alleles, especially DR and DQ, made assigning TCR associations to individual alleles difficult. A few of the identified cytomegalovirus-associated TCR beta chains were confirmed in vitro to be specific for cytomegalovirus antigens. A later analysis reported that several top co-occurrence clusters appeared linked to parvovirus B19, influenza, CMV and Epstein-Barr virus.

In total, roughly 670 healthy bone marrow donors made up the cohort. At the time of sampling, every cohort member was nominally healthy, though immune exposures that went unrecorded were likely present. The donor tested CMV seronegative and was one of the 352 seronegative cohort members. Every donor gave a peripheral blood sample, and the peripheral blood mononuclear cells from that sample were used for TCR beta sequencing. The Qiagen DNeasy Blood Extraction Kit was used to extract genomic DNA from the blood cell samples. Sequenced input: PBMCs. The V and J genes are TRBV9 and TRBJ2-2, and possibly TRBD2, on 7 matching bases. This sequence was found in a woman aged 35 to 49 in good health and CMV-seronegative. The DNA sequence is given as TGTGCCAGCAGCGTTGAGGGGGGAGGGCACACCGGGGAGCTGTTTTTT. The translation is CASSVEGGGHTGELFF.